A selection of T cell receptor beta chains follows, all from one sample in a study of blood T cell repertoires in COVID-19. Produced via immunoSEQ multiplex PCR; TCRdb's table is partial and in-frame only. The sample has approximately 210,000 clones, more than 75% seen once. The sequenced sample consisted of peripheral blood. The receptor set was obtained from a woman between 40 and 50 years old with acute or convalescent COVID-19. The CDR3 runs from the conserved cysteine through the conserved F or W. The D gene is left open where the match is weak. Clone size is shown for a subset of rows, as once, few, many or a class of expanded clone.

abundance: NA
j_gene: TRBJ1-5
v_gene: TRBV11-2
d_gene: NA
CDR3aa: CASSWGQFQPQHF
CDR3nt: TGTGCCAGCAGCTGGGGGCAGTTTCAGCCCCAGCATTTT

abundance: NA
j_gene: TRBJ2-3
v_gene: TRBV12-3/TRBV12-4
d_gene: TRBD1
CDR3aa: CASRLTGTDTQYF
CDR3nt: TGTGCCAGCAGATTGACAGGGACAGATACGCAGTATTTT

abundance: NA
j_gene: TRBJ2-5
v_gene: TRBV29-1
d_gene: NA
CDR3aa: CSVVQAQETQYF
CDR3nt: TGCAGCGTTGTACAGGCCCAAGAGACCCAGTACTTC

abundance: NA
j_gene: TRBJ1-1
v_gene: TRBV13
d_gene: NA
CDR3aa: CASSAQNTEAFF
CDR3nt: TGTGCCAGCAGCGCACAAAACACTGAAGCTTTCTTT

abundance: many
j_gene: TRBJ2-7
v_gene: TRBV6-5
d_gene: TRBD1
CDR3aa: CASSPWTGDEQYF
CDR3nt: TGTGCCAGCAGCCCCTGGACAGGGGACGAGCAGTACTTC

abundance: few
j_gene: TRBJ1-6
v_gene: TRBV12-3/TRBV12-4
d_gene: NA
CDR3aa: CASSLGASPLHF
CDR3nt: TGTGCCAGCAGTTTAGGAGCATCACCCCTCCACTTT

abundance: NA
j_gene: TRBJ2-3
v_gene: TRBV10-2
d_gene: TRBD2
CDR3aa: CASEAGEYPDTQYF
CDR3nt: TGCGCCAGCGAAGCGGGAGAATACCCAGATACGCAGTATTTT

abundance: NA
j_gene: TRBJ2-7
v_gene: TRBV9
d_gene: NA
CDR3aa: CASSVAGVTYEQYF
CDR3nt: TGTGCCAGCAGCGTAGCGGGGGTAACCTACGAGCAGTACTTC

abundance: NA
j_gene: TRBJ1-4
v_gene: TRBV14
d_gene: NA
CDR3aa: CASSQDRARVNEKLFF
CDR3nt: TGTGCCAGCAGCCAAGATCGGGCCAGGGTTAATGAAAAACTGTTTTTT

abundance: NA
j_gene: TRBJ2-3
v_gene: TRBV5-1
d_gene: NA
CDR3aa: CASSGTSTDTQYF
CDR3nt: TGCGCCAGCAGCGGGACTAGCACAGATACGCAGTATTTT

abundance: NA
j_gene: TRBJ1-2
v_gene: TRBV19
d_gene: TRBD1
CDR3aa: CASSIRKDRGDGNYGYTF
CDR3nt: TGTGCCAGTAGTATCCGGAAGGACAGGGGTGATGGGAACTATGGCTACACCTTC

abundance: NA
j_gene: TRBJ2-2
v_gene: TRBV27
d_gene: TRBD2
CDR3aa: CASSLGTSGSTGELFF
CDR3nt: TGTGCCAGCAGTTTGGGGACTAGCGGGAGTACCGGGGAGCTGTTTTTT

abundance: few
j_gene: TRBJ1-1
v_gene: TRBV27
d_gene: NA
CDR3aa: CASSLAEDTEAFF
CDR3nt: TGTGCCAGCAGTTTAGCCGAGGACACTGAAGCTTTCTTT

abundance: NA
j_gene: TRBJ2-3
v_gene: TRBV5-5
d_gene: NA
CDR3aa: CASSLQGGTDTQYF
CDR3nt: TGTGCCAGCAGCTTGCAGGGCGGCACAGATACGCAGTATTTT

abundance: NA
j_gene: TRBJ2-2
v_gene: TRBV29-1
d_gene: NA
CDR3aa: CSVVLTAGELFF
CDR3nt: TGCAGCGTTGTGCTGACTGCCGGGGAGCTGTTTTTT